Below, 10 T cell receptor beta chains from the same sample are listed, as sequenced in a study of cytomegalovirus exposure and HLA in healthy donors (dated by TCRdb to about 2017). The method behind the library was the immunoSEQ multiplex PCR assay. A mixture of 60 forward primers for TCR Vbeta segments and 13 reverse primers for TCR Jbeta segments was used in the multiplex PCR. The table was pulled from immuneACCESS by TCRdb, which kept in-frame rearrangements only. Such tables lose some clones; where checked, under half of the loss comes from unresolved V genes, and the rest has no known cause. This sample holds more than 110,000 clones; around 78% were observed only once. The ten most abundant clones make up roughly 3% of the sample. The sequencing sample was made of PBMCs. The source of these receptors is a male donor in good health and CMV-seronegative.

The J gene is TRBJ1-4, the V gene TRBV5-8; 7 bases agree with TRBD1. The V gene's germline CDR1 is SGHTS and CDR2 YDEGEE. The V segment lost 4 bases and the J segment 2 bases; nucleotides outside the gene matches: 8. This CDR3 comprises 16 residues. CDR3: CASSPGGATTNEKLFF. In nucleotides, the CDR3 is TGTGCCAGCAGCCCAGGGGGAGCCACCACTAATGAAAAACTGTTTTTT.

The table lists this clone with a count of one. The chain recombines TRBV27 with TRBJ2-7, with 9 bases identical to TRBD2. This CDR3 has 14 amino acids. V was pared by 5 bases and J by 2 bases, with 4 bases of the junction left unmatched. The germline gives CDR1 MNHEY, CDR2 SMNVEV (reference sequence). The DNA for the CDR3 is TGTGCCAGCAGTAAAGGCGGGAGGGCCTACGAGCAGTACTTC. This codes for CASSKGGRAYEQYF.

The chain recombines TRBV4-1 with TRBJ2-1; TRBD2 is a possible D gene (6 bases). Trimming took 0 bases from V and 11 from J, leaving 20 bases between them. The CDR3 is 16 amino acids. Germline V gene data show CDR1 as MGHRA and CDR2 as YSYEKL. Here the CDR3 DNA reads TGCGCCAGCAGCCAAGACGGGACTTTCTCATCCCCTCAGCAGTTCTTC. Protein sequence: CASSQDGTFSSPQQFF.

The V gene is TRBV5-1, the J gene TRBJ1-2; 7 bases fit TRBD1. The V gene's germline CDR1 is SGHRS and CDR2 YFSETQ. The CDR3 covers 16 residues. The junction had 13 bases not matched to a gene; V was cut back by 4 bases and J by 4 bases. CDR3 residues: CASSPNRGTATYGYTF. CDR3 DNA sequence: TGCGCCAGCAGCCCCAATCGGGGGACAGCGACCTATGGCTACACCTTC.

The chain combines TRBV7-8 with TRBJ1-5; D not resolved. V was pared by 1 base and J by 0 bases, with 13 bases between. The CDR3 extends over 17 amino acids. Germline lookup yields CDR1 SGHVS and CDR2 FQNEAQ. For the CDR3, the DNA is TGTGCCAGCAGCTTAGGCCCTAATCGATATAGCAATCAGCCCCAGCATTTT. Translation: CASSLGPNRYSNQPQHF.

The gene calls are TRBV27 and TRBJ2-3, with 9 positions matching TRBD2. The germline CDR1 and CDR2 sequences are MNHEY and SMNVEV (reference sequence). This CDR3 is built from 15 residues. Trimming took 5 bases from V and 7 from J; bases not matched to a gene: 10. The CDR3 nucleotides are TGTGCCAGCAGTCTCCCGGGACTAGCCTTAAATACGCAGTATTTT. Its translation is CASSLPGLALNTQYF.

The chain carries TRBV6-1 and TRBJ1-1, with 7 bases matching TRBD1. The CDR3 totals 13 residues. V lost 6 bases, J lost 4 bases, and 5 bases stayed unmatched. Per germline, CDR1 MNHNS and CDR2 SASEGT. The CDR3 here is CASRGQPGTEAFF. The DNA of the CDR3 is TGTGCCAGCAGGGGACAGCCGGGCACTGAAGCTTTCTTT.

In its sample, this clone was seen once. The V and J genes are TRBV6-5 and TRBJ2-5; D remains unclear. The V end was cut by 0 bases, the J end by 5 bases, with 10 bases between. From germline, CDR1 is MNHEY and CDR2 SVGAGI. The CDR3 covers 14 residues. The CDR3 nucleotides read TGTGCCAGCAGTTACTCGCAAGCGAGGGAGACCCAGTACTTC. Translated, it gives CASSYSQARETQYF.

This clone was observed a handful of times. This rearrangement joins TRBV5-4 to TRBJ2-2; possibly TRBD2 for D (5 bases). Germline lookup yields CDR1 SGHNT and CDR2 YYREEE (reference sequence). Trimming took 4 bases from V and 5 from J, leaving 12 bases between them. The CDR3 spans 14 residues. The CDR3 loop reads CASSQPTGTGELFF. Here the CDR3 DNA reads TGTGCCAGCAGCCAGCCGACGGGAACCGGGGAGCTGTTTTTT. Using reference TRBV5-4 and TRBJ2-2 for the parts outside the CDR3, the full variable domain is ETGVTQSPTHLIKTRGQQVTLRCSSQSGHNTVSWYQQALGQGPQFIFQYYREEENGRGNFPPRFSGLQFPNYSSELNVNALELDDSALYLCASSQPTGTGELFFGEGSRLTVL.

This clone came up once. This chain connects TRBV7-9 to TRBJ1-2, with D perhaps matching TRBD1 (5 bases). The V end lost 5 bases, the J end lost 2 bases, and 12 bases lay between the germline ends. The CDR3 is 14 residues long. Germline lookup yields CDR1 SEHNR and CDR2 FQNEAQ (reference sequence). This CDR3 reads CASSPGGSNYGYTF. For the CDR3, the DNA is TGTGCCAGCAGCCCCGGGGGGAGCAACTATGGCTACACCTTC.